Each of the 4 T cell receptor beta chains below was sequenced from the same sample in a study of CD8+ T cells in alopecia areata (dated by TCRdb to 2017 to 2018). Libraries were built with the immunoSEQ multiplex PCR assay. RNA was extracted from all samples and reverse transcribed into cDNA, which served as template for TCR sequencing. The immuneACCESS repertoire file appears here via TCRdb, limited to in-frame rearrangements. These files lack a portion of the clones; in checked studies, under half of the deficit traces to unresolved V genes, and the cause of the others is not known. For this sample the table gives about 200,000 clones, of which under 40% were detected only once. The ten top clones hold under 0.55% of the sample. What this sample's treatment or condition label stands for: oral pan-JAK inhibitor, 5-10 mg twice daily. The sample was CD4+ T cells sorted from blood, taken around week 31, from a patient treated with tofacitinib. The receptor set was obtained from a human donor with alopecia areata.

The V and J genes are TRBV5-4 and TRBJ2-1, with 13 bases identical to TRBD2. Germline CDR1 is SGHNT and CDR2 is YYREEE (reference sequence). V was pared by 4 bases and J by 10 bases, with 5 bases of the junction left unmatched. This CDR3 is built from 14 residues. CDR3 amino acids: CASSHLGLAGEQFF. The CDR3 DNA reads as TGTGCCAGCAGCCACCTGGGACTAGCGGGGGAGCAGTTCTTC.

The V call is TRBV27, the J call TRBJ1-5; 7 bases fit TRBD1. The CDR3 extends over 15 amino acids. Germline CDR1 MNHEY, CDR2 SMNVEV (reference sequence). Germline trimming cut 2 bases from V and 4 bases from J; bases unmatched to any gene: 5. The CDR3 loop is CASSLQGTANQPQHF. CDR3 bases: TGTGCCAGCAGTTTACAAGGGACAGCGAATCAGCCCCAGCATTTT.

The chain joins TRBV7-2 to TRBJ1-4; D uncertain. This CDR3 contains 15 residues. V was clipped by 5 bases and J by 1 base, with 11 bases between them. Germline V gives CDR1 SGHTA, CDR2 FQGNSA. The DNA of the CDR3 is TGTGCCAGCAGCCTAGAGTGGGGAACTAATGAAAAACTGTTTTTT. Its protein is CASSLEWGTNEKLFF.

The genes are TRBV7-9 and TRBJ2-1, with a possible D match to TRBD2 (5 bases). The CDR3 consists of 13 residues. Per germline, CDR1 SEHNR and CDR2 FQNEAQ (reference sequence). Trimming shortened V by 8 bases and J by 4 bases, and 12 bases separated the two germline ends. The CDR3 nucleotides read TGTGCCAGCCCACTTAGCGTATACAATGAGCAGTTCTTC. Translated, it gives CASPLSVYNEQFF.